This T cell receptor beta chain was retrieved from a study of T cell changes during pregnancy in multiple sclerosis (dated by TCRdb to the late 2010s). With regard to the full study: In women with multiple sclerosis, the researchers looked at how the T cell repertoire shifted as pregnancy progressed.

The germline V gene encodes CDR1 SGHTA and CDR2 FQGNSA. The CDR3 measures 12 amino acids from cysteine to phenylalanine. Left in the record is the CDR3 DNA by itself, 36 bases read in frame from the first base. V loses 5 bases at its end and J loses 4 bases; junction bases beyond the gene matches: 2. In the case of this clone: It has no known antigen specificity. No qualities accompany the bases; no much larger clone lies one base away.

To prepare the library, the immunoSEQ multiplex PCR assay was applied. In TCRdb, the immuneACCESS table is reduced to in-frame sequences with V and J assigned. These tables do not hold every clone; where another copy was compared, an unresolved V gene accounts for under half, and the others remain unexplained. Present in this sample are roughly 18,000 clones, roughly 91% of which were seen just once. Roughly 1.3% of the sample belongs to the ten largest clones. The clonotype originates from a female donor in good health, enrolled as a control in a pregnancy study. This sequence uses TRBV7-2 and TRBJ2-7, and 7 bases in between align with TRBD2. This sample comprised CD4+ T cells from peripheral blood mononuclear cells, obtained in the first trimester of pregnancy. CDR3 protein: CASSPGGYEQYF. In nucleotide form, the sequence is TGTGCCAGCAGCCCCGGGGGGTACGAGCAGTACTTC. The CDR3, completed at both ends by the reference TRBV7-2 and TRBJ2-7 genes, gives the full variable domain GAGVSQSPSNKVTEKGKDVELRCDPISGHTALYWYRQSLGQGLEFLIYFQGNSAPDKSGLPSDRFSAERTGGSVSTLTIQRTQQEDSAVYLCASSPGGYEQYFGPGTRLTVT.